The entry that follows covers one TCR beta chain sequence. Its antigen is unknown. These data are taken from a study of cytomegalovirus exposure and HLA in healthy donors. Findings and limits, study-wide: Data from an earlier analysis indicated that most TCR beta V segments were productive either about 87% or about 30% of the time. Rarity held for most TCR sequences, but there were some public TCRs that occurred in many donors. It was likely that a cluster of highly shared sequence variants was a sequencing artifact.

The PCR was carried out with 60 Vbeta primers and 13 Jbeta primers. Profiling relied on immunoSEQ multiplex PCR, and the TCRdb table lists in-frame clones only, not all of them. The profile shows fewer than 100,000 clones, over 70% of them singletons. The CDR3 is 17 residues long. The V gene end was trimmed by 3 bases and the J gene end by 6 bases; junction bases not matched to a gene: 14. Germline CDR1 and CDR2: LNHDA and SQIVND (reference sequence). The sequenced sample consisted of PBMCs. The chain joins TRBV19 to TRBJ1-5; 7 nucleotides agree with TRBD1. The receptor was isolated from a male donor in good health and CMV-seronegative. The CDR3 region is CASSIVPPGGGGQPQHF. The DNA of the CDR3 is TGTGCCAGTAGTATCGTCCCTCCAGGGGGAGGCGGTCAGCCCCAGCATTTT.